This is a list of T cell receptor beta chains from one sample in a study of cytomegalovirus exposure and HLA in healthy donors. TCRdb's table, derived via immunoSEQ multiplex PCR, lists solely in-frame clones and lacks some. This sample carries 100,000 to 150,000 clones, just under 85% of them seen once, and the ten largest clones take around 3%. The sample was PBMCs. Receptor source: a boy aged 2-15 years in good health and CMV-seronegative. Both conserved end residues are part of each CDR3. The D gene is left open where the match is weak. Size values are once, few and many counts, or a class for expanded clones, and some rows have none.

DNA,CDR3,V,length,D,J,size
TGTGCCAGTAGTATCTTGGCCGGGACTGATAGCAATCAGCCCCAGCATTTT,CASSILAGTDSNQPQHF,TRBV19,17,NA,TRBJ1-5,NA
TGTGCCAGCAGCCACAGGAGCTATGGCTACACCTTC,CASSHRSYGYTF,TRBV6-5,12,NA,TRBJ1-2,NA
TGTGCCAGCAGCCAAGAGACCCCTCTAGCGGTACACACCGGGGAGCTGTTTTTT,CASSQETPLAVHTGELFF,TRBV14,18,TRBD2,TRBJ2-2,once
TGTGCCAGCAGCTGGGGGACTAGCGGGACTGGGACAGATACGCAGTATTTT,CASSWGTSGTGTDTQYF,TRBV7-9,17,TRBD2,TRBJ2-3,NA
TGTGCCAGCAGGCGGAAAGCTGGGGCCAACGTCCTGACTTTC,CASRRKAGANVLTF,TRBV7-9,14,NA,TRBJ2-6,NA
TGTGCCAGCAGTTACATAAGGGGTGGCTTGGGGGATACGCAGTATTTT,CASSYIRGGLGDTQYF,TRBV6-5,16,NA,TRBJ2-3,NA
TGTGCCAGCAGCGCGAGCTGGGAGGATGAAGCTAACTATGGCTACACCTTC,CASSASWEDEANYGYTF,TRBV9,17,NA,TRBJ1-2,NA
TGTGCCAGCAGCTTAGCGCCCCAGGGGGGAAACACCATATATTTT,CASSLAPQGGNTIYF,TRBV7-2,15,NA,TRBJ1-3,NA
TGCGCCAGCAGCTTGTCTACGACCGTCAGGGGGTTCGGTAATGAAAAACTGTTTTTT,CASSLSTTVRGFGNEKLFF,TRBV5-1,19,TRBD1,TRBJ1-4,NA
TGTGCCAGCTCCGGGACAGGGGGCGACACCGGGGAGCTGTTTTTT,CASSGTGGDTGELFF,TRBV18,15,TRBD1,TRBJ2-2,few
TGCGCCAGCAGCTCTGGGACAACTAATGAGCAGTTCTTC,CASSSGTTNEQFF,TRBV5-1,13,NA,TRBJ2-1,NA
TGTGCCAGCAGTACGGGGCAGGGGGACTTCAATGAGCAGTTCTTC,CASSTGQGDFNEQFF,TRBV6-1,15,NA,TRBJ2-1,NA
TGTGCCAGCAGCTTTACGTCGGGAGGGGCCGGGGAGCTGTTTTTT,CASSFTSGGAGELFF,TRBV7-8,15,TRBD2,TRBJ2-2,NA
TGTGCCAGCAGATTAGCGGGAGCTGCCAAAAACATTCAGTACTTC,CASRLAGAAKNIQYF,TRBV27,15,TRBD2,TRBJ2-4,NA
TGTGCCAGCAGCTTAGCGGGGGGCTCCTACGAGCAGTACTTC,CASSLAGGSYEQYF,TRBV7-3,14,TRBD2,TRBJ2-7,NA
TGTGCCAGCAGTTTATCCGAGAGGGCCGAGCAGTACTTC,CASSLSERAEQYF,TRBV27,13,NA,TRBJ2-7,NA
TGTGCCAGCTCCTATAGCAATCAGCCCCAGCATTTT,CASSYSNQPQHF,TRBV7-9,12,NA,TRBJ1-5,once
TGTGCCAGCAGCTTAGTACGAGACCGAGGCTATGGCTACACCTTC,CASSLVRDRGYGYTF,TRBV7-9,15,NA,TRBJ1-2,NA
TGTGCCGTTGAACAGACTAACTATGGCTACACCTTC,CAVEQTNYGYTF,TRBV2,12,NA,TRBJ1-2,NA
TGTGCCAGCAGTGGTTTGGACAGGACCTTCTCTGGAAACACCATATATTTT,CASSGLDRTFSGNTIYF,TRBV6-1,17,TRBD1,TRBJ1-3,once
TGTGCCAGCAGCTTGCCGGGACAGGGAGGCGAAAAACTGTTTTTT,CASSLPGQGGEKLFF,TRBV5-4,15,TRBD1,TRBJ1-4,NA
TGTGCCAGCAGTCCGGGACTAGATACGCAGTATTTT,CASSPGLDTQYF,TRBV28,12,NA,TRBJ2-3,NA
TGTGCCTGGAGTCCTGGACTAGTTCAGGATGAGCAGTTCTTC,CAWSPGLVQDEQFF,TRBV30,14,TRBD2,TRBJ2-1,NA
TGTGCCAGCAGTCCCTACCGGGACAGGGGGGCTTTAAACTATGGCTACACCTTC,CASSPYRDRGALNYGYTF,TRBV27,18,TRBD1,TRBJ1-2,NA
TGTGCCAGCAGACCCGGGACAGGGGTTGGAAACACCATATATTTT,CASRPGTGVGNTIYF,TRBV7-9,15,TRBD1,TRBJ1-3,NA
TGTGCCAGCACCTATGACACTAACACTGAAGCTTTCTTT,CASTYDTNTEAFF,TRBV4-2,13,NA,TRBJ1-1,NA
TGTGCCTGGACAGGGACAGGGGTGGGTAGTGGATCACCCCTCCACTTT,CAWTGTGVGSGSPLHF,TRBV30,16,TRBD1,TRBJ1-6,few
TGTGCCAGCAGCCCTCCCCAGGGGGACAGGGGGCTGTATGAGCAGTTCTTC,CASSPPQGDRGLYEQFF,TRBV7-9,17,TRBD1,TRBJ2-1,few
TGTGCCAGCAGTTACAACGGTAATAGCAATCAGCCCCAGCATTTT,CASSYNGNSNQPQHF,TRBV6-5,15,NA,TRBJ1-5,few
TGTGCCTCAAGTCAGGGGAGCACTGAAGCTTTCTTT,CASSQGSTEAFF,TRBV30,12,NA,TRBJ1-1,NA
TGCAGCGTTGAGACAGGCTCAAAGGCCCAGTACTTC,CSVETGSKAQYF,TRBV29-1,12,NA,TRBJ2-5,few
TGTGCCAGCAGCTTAGGACTGTTGAACACTGAAGCTTTCTTT,CASSLGLLNTEAFF,TRBV7-2,14,NA,TRBJ1-1,NA
TGTGCCAGCAGTCCCGGGACAGGGACTTTCTATGGCTACACCTTC,CASSPGTGTFYGYTF,TRBV6-5,15,TRBD1,TRBJ1-2,NA
TGTGCCAGCAGTTACTCGGCCAGGGGAATAGAAGATACGCAGTATTTT,CASSYSARGIEDTQYF,TRBV6-6,16,NA,TRBJ2-3,NA